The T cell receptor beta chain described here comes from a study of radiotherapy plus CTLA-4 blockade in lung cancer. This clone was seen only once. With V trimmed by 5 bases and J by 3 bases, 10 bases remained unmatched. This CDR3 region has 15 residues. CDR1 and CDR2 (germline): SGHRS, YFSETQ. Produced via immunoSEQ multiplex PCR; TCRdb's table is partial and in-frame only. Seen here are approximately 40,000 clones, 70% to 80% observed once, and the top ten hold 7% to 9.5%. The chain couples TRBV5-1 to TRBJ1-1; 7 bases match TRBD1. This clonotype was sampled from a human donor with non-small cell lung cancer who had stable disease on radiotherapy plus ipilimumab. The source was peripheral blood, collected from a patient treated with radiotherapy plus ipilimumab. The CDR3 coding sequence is TGCGCCAGCAGACGATTCTCAGGGGGTGACACTGAAGCTTTCTTT. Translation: CASRRFSGGDTEAFF. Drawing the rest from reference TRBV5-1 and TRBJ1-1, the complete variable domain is KAGVTQTPRYLIKTRGQQVTLSCSPISGHRSVSWYQQTPGQGLQFLFEYFSETQRNKGNFPGRFSGRQFSNSRSEMNVSTLELGDSALYLCASRRFSGGDTEAFFGQGTRLTVV.